A selection of T cell receptor beta chains follows, all from one sample in a study of blood T cell repertoires in COVID-19. Sequencing used immunoSEQ multiplex PCR; TCRdb keeps in-frame clones, though not all of them. The sample contains a few hundred thousand clones, around nine tenths of which appear only once. Sequences were obtained from peripheral blood. Receptors were obtained from a man aged 55 to 70 with acute or convalescent COVID-19. CDR3s include the opening cysteine and the closing phenylalanine or tryptophan. Each record gives: CDR3 length, clone size, J gene, D gene, V gene, CDR3 protein, CDR3 DNA. D genes are given only for firm matches. Rows may omit the clone size; those that give it use once, few, many or a size class.

cdr3_length: 14
clone_size: .
j_call: TRBJ1-1
d_call: TRBD1
v_call: TRBV19
cdr3_aa: CASSIMDRATEAFF
cdr3_nt: TGTGCCAGTAGTATTATGGACAGGGCGACTGAAGCTTTCTTT

cdr3_length: 12
clone_size: once
j_call: TRBJ1-1
d_call: .
v_call: TRBV29-1
cdr3_aa: CSVEDPGTEAFF
cdr3_nt: TGCAGCGTTGAAGATCCGGGGACTGAAGCTTTCTTT

cdr3_length: 22
clone_size: .
j_call: TRBJ2-4
d_call: .
v_call: TRBV3-1/TRBV3-2
cdr3_aa: CASSQTRQGRLVRGGAKNIQYF
cdr3_nt: TGTGCCAGCAGCCAGACCCGACAGGGTCGACTAGTACGTGGGGGGGCCAAAAACATTCAGTACTTC

cdr3_length: 14
clone_size: .
j_call: TRBJ1-2
d_call: TRBD1
v_call: TRBV7-8
cdr3_aa: CASSPSTGYYGYTF
cdr3_nt: TGTGCCAGCAGCCCCTCGACAGGGTACTATGGCTACACCTTC

cdr3_length: 15
clone_size: .
j_call: TRBJ2-3
d_call: .
v_call: TRBV6-2/TRBV6-3
cdr3_aa: CASSYNPDNTDTQYF
cdr3_nt: TGTGCCAGCAGTTACAACCCCGACAACACAGATACGCAGTATTTT

cdr3_length: 16
clone_size: .
j_call: TRBJ2-7
d_call: .
v_call: TRBV13
cdr3_aa: CASGLPYRGLSYEQYF
cdr3_nt: TGTGCCAGCGGCCTACCGTACAGGGGACTCTCCTACGAGCAGTACTTC

cdr3_length: 16
clone_size: .
j_call: TRBJ2-3
d_call: TRBD2
v_call: TRBV19
cdr3_aa: CASSLGTSLSTDTQYF
cdr3_nt: TGTGCCAGTAGTCTCGGGACTAGCCTTAGCACAGATACGCAGTATTTT

cdr3_length: 13
clone_size: .
j_call: TRBJ1-2
d_call: .
v_call: TRBV30
cdr3_aa: CAWRSPSNYGYTF
cdr3_nt: TGTGCCTGGAGATCCCCCTCTAACTATGGCTACACCTTC

cdr3_length: 14
clone_size: .
j_call: TRBJ1-3
d_call: .
v_call: TRBV7-2
cdr3_aa: CASSLGGGGNTIYF
cdr3_nt: TGTGCCAGCAGCTTGGGGGGAGGTGGGAACACCATATATTTT

cdr3_length: 17
clone_size: .
j_call: TRBJ2-5
d_call: TRBD2
v_call: TRBV7-3
cdr3_aa: CASSPKRLAGEQETQYF
cdr3_nt: TGTGCCAGCAGCCCGAAACGACTAGCGGGGGAGCAAGAGACCCAGTACTTC

cdr3_length: 14
clone_size: .
j_call: TRBJ1-1
d_call: .
v_call: TRBV29-1
cdr3_aa: CSVGRGGLDTEAFF
cdr3_nt: TGCAGCGTTGGGAGGGGGGGGCTGGACACTGAAGCTTTCTTT

cdr3_length: 14
clone_size: .
j_call: TRBJ1-1
d_call: .
v_call: TRBV5-1
cdr3_aa: CASSPSEADTEAFF
cdr3_nt: TGCGCCAGCAGCCCATCGGAGGCAGACACTGAAGCTTTCTTT

cdr3_length: 14
clone_size: .
j_call: TRBJ1-2
d_call: TRBD1
v_call: TRBV6-5
cdr3_aa: CASSYSTTGAVYTF
cdr3_nt: TGTGCCAGCAGTTACTCGACGACAGGGGCGGTCTACACCTTC

cdr3_length: 15
clone_size: .
j_call: TRBJ1-6
d_call: .
v_call: TRBV7-3
cdr3_aa: CASSLGGEYNSPLHF
cdr3_nt: TGTGCCAGCAGCTTAGGCGGGGAATATAATTCACCCCTCCACTTT

cdr3_length: 13
clone_size: .
j_call: TRBJ2-5
d_call: .
v_call: TRBV4-1
cdr3_aa: CASSPSLIETQYF
cdr3_nt: TGCGCCAGCAGCCCTAGCCTGATAGAGACCCAGTACTTC

cdr3_length: 16
clone_size: .
j_call: TRBJ2-1
d_call: .
v_call: TRBV11-2
cdr3_aa: CASSLVVRQGLDEQFF
cdr3_nt: TGTGCCAGCAGCTTAGTTGTCCGCCAGGGGTTGGATGAGCAGTTCTTC

cdr3_length: 12
clone_size: .
j_call: TRBJ1-2
d_call: .
v_call: TRBV6-5
cdr3_aa: CASPGQYYGYTF
cdr3_nt: TGTGCCAGCCCGGGTCAATACTATGGCTACACCTTC

cdr3_length: 16
clone_size: .
j_call: TRBJ1-6
d_call: TRBD1
v_call: TRBV28
cdr3_aa: CASSPHQGQINSPLHF
cdr3_nt: TGTGCCAGCAGCCCGCATCAGGGACAGATTAATTCACCCCTCCACTTT

cdr3_length: 16
clone_size: once
j_call: TRBJ2-5
d_call: TRBD2
v_call: TRBV6-2/TRBV6-3
cdr3_aa: CASSYGASGGQETQYF
cdr3_nt: TGTGCCAGCAGTTACGGGGCTAGCGGGGGGCAAGAGACCCAGTACTTC

cdr3_length: 17
clone_size: .
j_call: TRBJ2-3
d_call: TRBD2
v_call: TRBV7-3
cdr3_aa: CASSLSLAGGTTDTQYF
cdr3_nt: TGTGCCAGCAGCTTATCCCTAGCGGGGGGGACGACAGATACGCAGTATTTT

cdr3_length: 19
clone_size: few
j_call: TRBJ1-2
d_call: TRBD1
v_call: TRBV4-1
cdr3_aa: CASSQDLGDRGHVDYGYTF
cdr3_nt: TGCGCCAGCAGCCAAGATCTAGGGGACAGGGGGCACGTTGACTATGGCTACACCTTC

cdr3_length: 13
clone_size: .
j_call: TRBJ2-5
d_call: .
v_call: TRBV5-6
cdr3_aa: CASSLEGRETQYF
cdr3_nt: TGTGCCAGCAGCTTGGAAGGGAGAGAGACCCAGTACTTC